This T cell receptor beta chain was profiled in a study of blood T cell repertoires in COVID-19 (dated by TCRdb to 2019 to 2021). As for the study more broadly: Collaborator samples came from the United States, Italy and Spain and covered acute and convalescent phases of COVID-19. The prospective study material was composed of cDNA or gDNA derived from T cells, B-cell-depleted T cells, or PBMCs. Deeply sampled blood TCRbeta repertoires from subjects exposed to, actively infected with, or recovered from COVID-19 were included in the dataset. A freely available public database, intended as a resource for researchers studying the immune response to SARS-CoV-2, is where the repertoires were released. The samples were drawn from two sources: the first 160 participants of the ongoing ImmuneRACE study, and 1,000 to 1,500 subjects contributed by 6 global collaborators. Sample metadata almost always included a de-identified subject ID, COVID-19 status, age in years and sex. Where HLA class I and class II types were available, the types were taken from metadata supplied by the sample provider, not from assay-based typing.

Here is what the overall study found, with its caveats: The amount of clinical and demographic metadata varied by source and participant and was provided uncurated.

TCRbeta CDR3 regions were amplified from genomic DNA by means of the immunoSEQ Assay, a bias-controlled multiplex PCR. From the authors' description of their analysis: The number of nucleated cells in each sample was estimated by amplification of reference gene primers within the assay. To quantify the absolute abundance of each unique TCRbeta CDR3 rearrangement, sequence reads were collapsed and filtered. For each sample, productive Simpson clonality was calculated as the square root of Simpson's diversity index across productive rearrangements. TCRdb re-hosts the immuneACCESS table, in-frame sequences only. Its copies lack some clones; in the studies checked, an unresolved V gene accounts for under half of them, and the cause for the rest is not known. That table gives V, J and clone size, and the DNA gave D and trimming. For this sample there are 300,000 or so clones; over 75% appear just once. The ten most abundant clones make up 6.5% to 9.5% of the sample.

Trimming leaves V shorter by 3 bases and J shorter by 3 bases, with the junction holding 3 bases beyond the gene matches. The CDR3 contains 14 residues, cysteine and phenylalanine counted. Of the read, only the CDR3 DNA is kept; its 42 bases are in frame from base 1. The CDR1 and CDR2 encoded by the germline V gene are SGHTA and FQGNSA. A second Seattle source provided samples from volunteer blood donors who had recovered from COVID-19. Whole blood was collected in K2EDTA tubes by collaborating institutions according to the institutions' own protocols. For TCRbeta analysis, collaborator samples were shipped as frozen whole blood, as isolated PBMCs, or as DNA extracted from either sample type. As concerns this clone: Its cognate antigen has yet to be identified. Base qualities are not recorded, but no much larger clone differs from it by a single base.

Sequenced sample: peripheral blood. The TCR sequence derives from a woman between 50 and 59 years old who had recovered from COVID-19. The chain was built from TRBV7-2 and TRBJ1-2, with TRBD1 identical over 8 junction bases. Read as DNA, the sequence is TGTGCCAGCAGCTTGACAGGGGAGGACTATGGCTACACCTTC. Translated, this is CASSLTGEDYGYTF.